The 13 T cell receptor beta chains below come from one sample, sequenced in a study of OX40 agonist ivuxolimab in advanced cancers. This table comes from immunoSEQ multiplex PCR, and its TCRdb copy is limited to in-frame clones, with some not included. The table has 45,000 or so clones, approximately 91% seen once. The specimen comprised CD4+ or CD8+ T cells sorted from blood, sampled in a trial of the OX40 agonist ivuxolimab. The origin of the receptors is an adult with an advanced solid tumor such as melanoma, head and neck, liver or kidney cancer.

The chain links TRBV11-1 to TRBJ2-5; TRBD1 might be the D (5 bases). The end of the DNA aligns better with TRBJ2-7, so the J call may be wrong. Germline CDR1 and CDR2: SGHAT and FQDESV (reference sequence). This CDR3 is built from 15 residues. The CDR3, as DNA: TGTGCCAGCAGCTCTCAGGGAAATCCGTCCTACGAGCAGTACTTC. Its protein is CASSSQGNPSYEQYF.

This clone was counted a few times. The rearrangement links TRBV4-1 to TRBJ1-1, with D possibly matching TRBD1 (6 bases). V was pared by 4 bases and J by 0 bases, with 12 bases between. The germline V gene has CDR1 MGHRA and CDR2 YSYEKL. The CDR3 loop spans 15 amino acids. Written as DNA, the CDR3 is TGCGCCAGCAGCCGAGCAGGGGCGATGAACACTGAAGCTTTCTTT. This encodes CASSRAGAMNTEAFF.

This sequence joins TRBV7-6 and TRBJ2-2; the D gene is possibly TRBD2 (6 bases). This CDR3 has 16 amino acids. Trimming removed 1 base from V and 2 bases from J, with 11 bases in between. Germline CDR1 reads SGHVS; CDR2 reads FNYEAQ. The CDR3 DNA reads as TGTGCCAGCAGCTTAGTTTTCGGGAGCAACACCGGGGAGCTGTTTTTT. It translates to CASSLVFGSNTGELFF.

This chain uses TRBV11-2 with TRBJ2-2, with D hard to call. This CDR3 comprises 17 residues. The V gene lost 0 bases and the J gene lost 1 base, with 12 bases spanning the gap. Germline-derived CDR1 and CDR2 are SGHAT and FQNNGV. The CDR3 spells CASSLDRFTVNTGELFF. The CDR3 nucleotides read TGTGCCAGCAGCTTAGATCGGTTCACAGTGAACACCGGGGAGCTGTTTTTT. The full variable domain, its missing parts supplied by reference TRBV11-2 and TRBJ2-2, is EAGVAQSPRYKIIEKRQSVAFWCNPISGHATLYWYQQILGQGPKLLIQFQNNGVVDDSQLPKDRFSAERLKGVDSTLKIQPAKLEDSAVYLCASSLDRFTVNTGELFFGEGSRLTVL.

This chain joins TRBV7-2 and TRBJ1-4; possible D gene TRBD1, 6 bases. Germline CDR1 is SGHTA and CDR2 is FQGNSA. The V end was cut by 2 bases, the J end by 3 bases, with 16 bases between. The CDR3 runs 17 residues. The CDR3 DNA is TGTGCCAGCAGCTTAACAGGGAGAGGTACTTCTAATGAAAAACTGTTTTTT. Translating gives CASSLTGRGTSNEKLFF.

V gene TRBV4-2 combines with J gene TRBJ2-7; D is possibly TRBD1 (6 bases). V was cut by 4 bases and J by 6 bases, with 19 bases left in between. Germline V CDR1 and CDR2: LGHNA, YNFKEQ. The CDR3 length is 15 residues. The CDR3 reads CASSLALDGGSEQYF. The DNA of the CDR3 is TGTGCCAGCAGCCTGGCATTGGATGGGGGCTCCGAGCAGTACTTC.

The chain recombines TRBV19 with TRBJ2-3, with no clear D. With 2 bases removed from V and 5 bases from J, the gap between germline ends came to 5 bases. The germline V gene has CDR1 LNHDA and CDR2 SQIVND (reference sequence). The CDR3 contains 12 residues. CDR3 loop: CASSIIGDTQYF. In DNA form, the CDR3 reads TGTGCCAGTAGTATAATAGGAGATACGCAGTATTTT.

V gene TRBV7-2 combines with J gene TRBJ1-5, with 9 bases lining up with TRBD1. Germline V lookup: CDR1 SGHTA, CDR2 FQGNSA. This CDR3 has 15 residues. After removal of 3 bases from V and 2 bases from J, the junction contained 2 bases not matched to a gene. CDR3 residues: CASSFDRGGNQPQHF. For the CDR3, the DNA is TGTGCCAGCAGCTTCGACAGGGGGGGCAATCAGCCCCAGCATTTT.

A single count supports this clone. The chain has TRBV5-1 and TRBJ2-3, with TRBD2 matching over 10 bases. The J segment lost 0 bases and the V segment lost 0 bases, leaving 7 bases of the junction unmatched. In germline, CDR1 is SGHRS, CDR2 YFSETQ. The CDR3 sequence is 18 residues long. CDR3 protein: CASSLGSSGGPSTDTQYF. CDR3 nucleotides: TGCGCCAGCAGCTTGGGATCTAGCGGGGGACCTAGCACAGATACGCAGTATTTT.

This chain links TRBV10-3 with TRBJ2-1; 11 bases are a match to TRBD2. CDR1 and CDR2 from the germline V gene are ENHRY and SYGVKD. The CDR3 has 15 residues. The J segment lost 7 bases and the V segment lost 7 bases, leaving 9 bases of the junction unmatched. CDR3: CAINRGLAAGNEQFF. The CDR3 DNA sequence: TGTGCCATCAACCGGGGACTAGCGGCCGGGAATGAGCAGTTCTTC.

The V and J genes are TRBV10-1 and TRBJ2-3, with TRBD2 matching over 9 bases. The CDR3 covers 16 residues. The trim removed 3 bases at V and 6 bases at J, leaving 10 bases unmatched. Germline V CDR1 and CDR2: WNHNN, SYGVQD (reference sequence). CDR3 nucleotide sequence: TGCGCCAGCAGTGACCCATGGGCGGGAGGGGGCGATACGCAGTATTTT. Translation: CASSDPWAGGGDTQYF.

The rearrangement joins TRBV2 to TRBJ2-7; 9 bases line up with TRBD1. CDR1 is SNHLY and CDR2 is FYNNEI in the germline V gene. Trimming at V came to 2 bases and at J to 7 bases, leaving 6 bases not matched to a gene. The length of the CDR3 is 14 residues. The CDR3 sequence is CASSEYGDRVEQYF. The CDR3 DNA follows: TGTGCCAGCAGTGAATATGGGGACAGGGTTGAGCAGTACTTC.

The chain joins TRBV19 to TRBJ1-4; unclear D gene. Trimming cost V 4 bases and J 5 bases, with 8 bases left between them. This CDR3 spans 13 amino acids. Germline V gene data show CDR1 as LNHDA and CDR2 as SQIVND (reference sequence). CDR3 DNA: TGTGCCAGTAGTAGGGGAGGGAATGAAAAACTGTTTTTT. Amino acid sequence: CASSRGGNEKLFF.